The 21 T cell receptor beta chains presented below share a single source sample, sequenced in a study of immune evolution from preneoplasia to lung adenocarcinoma. TCRdb keeps only in-frame clones here, not all; method: immunoSEQ multiplex PCR. This repertoire shows 6,000 to 8,000 clones, around 85% found once; its top ten account for over 5%. Sequenced material: FFPE minimally invasive lung adenocarcinoma tissue. Receptor source: a person aged 45 to 69 with lung adenocarcinoma.

In DNA form, the CDR3 reads TGCACCAGCAGCCAGGCCGGACTACGCTGCGATACGCAGTATTTT. Its protein is CTSSQAGLRCDTQYF. This sequence joins TRBV1 and TRBJ2-3; TRBD2, the table's D call, was not compared with the DNA. TRBV1 is assigned pseudogene status. The CDR3 consists of 15 residues.

The chain has TRBV27 and TRBJ1-1; tentative D call: TRBD1 (5 bases). Per the germline V gene, CDR1 is MNHEY and CDR2 is SMNVEV (reference sequence). Trimming pared 6 bases from V and 1 base from J, leaving 12 bases between. There are 14 residues in the CDR3. The CDR3 DNA reads TGTGCCAGCAGCCTCCATCAGGGGAACACTGAAGCTTTCTTT. Its protein product is CASSLHQGNTEAFF.

This CDR3 reads CASSLAMDGRPYSNQPQHF. The CDR3 DNA is TGTGCCAGCAGCTTAGCAATGGACGGACGGCCATATAGCAATCAGCCCCAGCATTTT. This chain uses TRBV7-4 with TRBJ1-5; no firm D call. V was trimmed by 0 bases and J by 0 bases, leaving 18 bases between them. Looked up from germline, CDR1 is SGHVT and CDR2 is SQSDAQ. This CDR3 contains 19 residues.

The V call is TRBV6-1, the J call TRBJ1-2; D gene ambiguous. The CDR3 runs to 15 residues. In germline, CDR1 is MNHNS, CDR2 SASEGT. Trimming left V 4 bases short and J 5 bases short, with 17 bases between. The CDR3 DNA reads TGTGCCAGCAGTGTCGTTCTGGGGATTAGGTATGGCTACACCTTC. This encodes CASSVVLGIRYGYTF.

The gene calls are TRBV27 and TRBJ2-1; D unclear. Germline V gives CDR1 MNHEY, CDR2 SMNVEV (reference sequence). V was trimmed by 0 bases and J by 9 bases, leaving 9 bases between them. This CDR3 spans 13 amino acids. CDR3 sequence reads: CASSLSRRFEQFF. The CDR3 bases are TGTGCCAGCAGTTTATCGAGGCGGTTTGAGCAGTTCTTC.

This sequence joins TRBV7-9 and TRBJ2-7, with D possibly TRBD1 on 5 matching bases. The CDR3 extends over 14 amino acids. Germline V gene data show CDR1 as SEHNR and CDR2 as FQNEAQ (reference sequence). The germline V and J ends were trimmed by 0 bases and 1 base, with 7 bases remaining between them. This chain's CDR3 is CASSLAGLSYEQYF. The CDR3 DNA follows: TGTGCCAGCAGCTTAGCGGGGCTATCCTACGAGCAGTACTTC. Full variable domain (missing parts from reference TRBV7-9 and TRBJ2-7): DTGVSQNPRHKITKRGQNVTFRCDPISEHNRLYWYRQTLGQGPEFLTYFQNEAQLEKSRLLSDRFSAERPKGSFSTLEIQRTEQGDSAMYLCASSLAGLSYEQYFGPGTRLTVT.

On this clone itself: The junction departs from germline at one end; a sequencing error may be responsible. CDR3 sequence: CASSPGSRTYEQYF. The CDR3 DNA reads TGTGCCAGCAGCCCCGGGTCTAGAACCTACGAGCAGTACTTC. The chain has TRBV5-1 and TRBJ2-7; D call uncertain. Germline-derived CDR1 and CDR2 are SGHRS and YFSETQ. This CDR3 contains 14 residues.

Comments on this clone: One junction end disagrees with the germline gene, perhaps due to a read error. This sample also contains other DNA sequences that code for the same CDR3. This rearrangement joins TRBV4-1 to TRBJ1-5, with D hard to call. The CDR3 consists of 15 residues. The germline gives CDR1 MGHRA, CDR2 YSYEKL. CDR3 sequence: CASSQDSGFNQPQHF. DNA of the CDR3: TGCGCCAGCAGTCAAGATTCAGGATTCAATCAGCCCCAGCATTTT.

The chain combines TRBV10-2 with TRBJ2-3; D not resolved. The length of the CDR3 is 12 residues. From germline, CDR1 is WSHSY and CDR2 SAAADI. Trimming stripped 1 base from V and 5 bases from J, with 4 bases between. The CDR3 nucleotides read TGCGCCAGCAGTGAGTACGGAGATACGCAGTATTTT. Translating gives CASSEYGDTQYF.

This clone was detected a few times. This chain uses TRBV2 with TRBJ2-3; D is unclear. V gave up 6 bases and J gave up 5 bases, with 9 bases separating them. This CDR3 is built from 12 residues. From germline, CDR1 is SNHLY and CDR2 FYNNEI. The CDR3 sequence is CASRRDGDTQYF. CDR3 nucleotides: TGTGCCAGCAGAAGGGATGGAGATACGCAGTATTTT. Complete variable domain (other parts from reference TRBV2 and TRBJ2-3): EPEVTQTPSHQVTQMGQEVILRCVPISNHLYFYWYRQILGQKVEFLVSFYNNEISEKSEIFDDQFSVERPDGSNFTLKIRSTKLEDSAMYFCASRRDGDTQYFGPGTRLTVL.

In its sample, this clone was seen a few times. This sequence joins TRBV27 and TRBJ1-2, with D perhaps matching TRBD1 (5 bases). The CDR3 is 15 amino acids. From germline, CDR1 is MNHEY and CDR2 SMNVEV (reference sequence). The ends were cut back, 6 bases at V and 0 bases at J, with 14 bases in the middle. Here the CDR3 DNA reads TGTGCCAGCAGGGGCGGGGGTGTTTCTAACTATGGCTACACCTTC. Residues: CASRGGGVSNYGYTF.

The chain has TRBV6-1 and TRBJ1-2; D is ambiguous. Trimming removed 2 bases at V and 7 bases at J, with 11 bases between. CDR1 MNHNS and CDR2 SASEGT come from the germline V gene. The CDR3 sequence is 13 residues long. The DNA for the CDR3 is TGTGCCAGCAGTGAAAAAGGGAGCAGTGGCTACACCTTC. Its translation: CASSEKGSSGYTF.

The chain uses TRBV19 and TRBJ2-1; 7 nucleotides align to TRBD2. The CDR3 contains 14 residues. Unmatched junction bases numbered 11, after V lost 5 bases and J lost 10 bases. Germline V gene sequence: CDR1 LNHDA, CDR2 SQIVND (reference sequence). CDR3 sequence reads: CASSAAGALWEQFF. The CDR3 bases are TGTGCCAGTAGTGCGGCGGGAGCCCTCTGGGAGCAGTTCTTC.

This clone was observed a few times. The chain employs TRBV28 and TRBJ1-3, with D tentatively TRBD1 (6 bases). Trimming removed 3 bases from V and 4 bases from J, with 16 bases in between. This CDR3 contains 16 residues. Germline CDR1 and CDR2: MDHEN and SYDVKM. This CDR3 reads CASSFSRAQGGNTIYF. In DNA form, the CDR3 reads TGTGCCAGCAGTTTTAGCAGGGCACAGGGAGGAAACACCATATATTTT.

This clone came up once. This chain joins TRBV5-5 and TRBJ2-1; 12 bases align to TRBD1. V gave up 2 bases and J gave up 8 bases; unmatched junction bases: 5. The CDR3 has 15 residues. Looked up from germline, CDR1 is SGHKS and CDR2 is YYEKEE (reference sequence). The CDR3 protein is CASSFVGQGAYEQFF. The CDR3 nucleotides are TGTGCCAGCAGCTTCGTGGGACAGGGGGCGTATGAGCAGTTCTTC.

The chain employs TRBV19 and TRBJ1-1, with 7 nucleotides matching TRBD1. The V gene's germline CDR1 is LNHDA and CDR2 SQIVND (reference sequence). V lost 10 bases, J lost 1 base, and 9 bases stayed unmatched. The CDR3 extends over 14 amino acids. The CDR3 DNA follows: TGTGCCACAAGATGGGACAGCTCGAACACTGAAGCTTTCTTT. It is translated as CATRWDSSNTEAFF.

The gene calls are TRBV29-1 and TRBJ1-1; no firm D call. CDR1 SQVTM and CDR2 ANQGSEA come from the germline V gene. This CDR3 spans 14 amino acids. V lost 7 bases and J 7 bases, leaving 22 bases between the germline ends. The CDR3 region has the DNA TGCAGCGCCGCACGGGTTGGAGGGTCAGGTGAAGCTTTCTTT. This encodes CSAARVGGSGEAFF.

This chain connects TRBV19 to TRBJ2-7; 7 positions agree with TRBD1. CDR1 is LNHDA and CDR2 is SQIVND in the germline V gene (reference sequence). V gave up 5 bases and J gave up 3 bases; unmatched junction bases: 7. This CDR3 comprises 14 residues. CDR3 sequence reads: CASSAGQVDYEQYF. CDR3 nucleotide sequence: TGTGCCAGTAGTGCCGGACAGGTCGACTACGAGCAGTACTTC. Supplemented by reference TRBV19 and TRBJ2-7, the full variable domain reads DGGITQSPKYLFRKEGQNVTLSCEQNLNHDAMYWYRQDPGQGLRLIYYSQIVNDFQKGDIAEGYSVSREKKESFPLTVTSAQKNPTAFYLCASSAGQVDYEQYFGPGTRLTVT.

CDR3 DNA sequence: TGTGCCAGCAGTAAACAAGCGGGGAACACAGATACGCAGTATTTT. Its protein product is CASSKQAGNTDTQYF. The chain has TRBV9 and TRBJ2-3; 7 bases align to TRBD2. V trimming: 5 bases; J trimming: 2 bases; junction bases outside the gene matches: 8. The CDR3 totals 15 residues. Germline V gene lookup returns CDR1 SGDLS and CDR2 YYNGEE.

The chain combines TRBV7-9 with TRBJ2-5; no definite D call. V dropped 5 bases and J dropped 2 bases, with 9 bases sitting between them. Germline assignment: CDR1 SEHNR and CDR2 FQNEAQ (reference sequence). The CDR3 is 13 amino acids. The CDR3 region has the DNA TGTGCCAGCAGCGACCAGGTACAAGAGACCCAGTACTTC. Its protein product is CASSDQVQETQYF.

V and J are TRBV30 and TRBJ1-1; weak D call: TRBD1 (5 bases). This CDR3 spans 12 amino acids. The V gene's germline CDR1 is GTSNPN and CDR2 SVGIG (reference sequence). V was pared by 7 bases and J by 2 bases, with 11 bases between. Written as DNA, the CDR3 is TGTGCCTCCAGGGTTTCCAACACTGAAGCTTTCTTT. Protein sequence: CASRVSNTEAFF.